These 8 T cell receptor beta chains share one sample of origin, sequenced in a study of T cell responses to AZD1222 COVID-19 vaccine (dated by TCRdb to the early 2020s). The protocol used for the library was the immunoSEQ multiplex PCR assay. Imported from immuneACCESS, the table was reduced by TCRdb to in-frame sequences with V and J called. These copies leave out some clones; in studies compared against another copy, an unresolved V gene accounts for under half, and the cause of the remainder is not known. The sample table lists more than 95,000 clones, about 86% of them with a count of one. Just over 9.5% of the sample goes to the ten largest clones. This specimen's time point label, per the study, means: baseline before first vaccination. The sequenced sample was peripheral blood, obtained on day 0 of AZD1222 vaccination. The receptors stem from an adult in good health.

The chain joins TRBV5-4 to TRBJ1-1; D possibly corresponds to TRBD1 (5 bases). The germline gives CDR1 SGHNT, CDR2 YYREEE (reference sequence). There are 14 residues in the CDR3. V dropped 6 bases and J dropped 0 bases, with 12 bases sitting between them. CDR3 loop: CASTTRDLNTEAFF. The DNA for the CDR3 is TGTGCCAGCACTACCAGGGACCTGAACACTGAAGCTTTCTTT.

The rearrangement uses TRBV11-3 and TRBJ1-6; the D is unclear. The V end lost 5 bases, the J end lost 4 bases, and 6 bases lay between the germline ends. The CDR3 runs 13 residues. Per the germline V gene, CDR1 is SGHNT and CDR2 is YENEEA. The DNA of the CDR3 is TGTGCCAGCAGCACACAGTATAATTCACCCCTCCACTTT. Amino acids: CASSTQYNSPLHF. The full variable domain, rest sourced from reference TRBV11-3 and TRBJ1-6, is EAGVVQSPRYKIIEKKQPVAFWCNPISGHNTLYWYLQNLGQGPELLIRYENEEAVDDSQLPKDRFSAERLKGVDSTLKIQPAELGDSAVYLCASSTQYNSPLHFGNGTRLTVT.

This sequence joins TRBV11-2 and TRBJ1-4; perhaps TRBD1 as D (5 bases). The CDR3 contains 15 residues. The germline V gene encodes CDR1 SGHAT and CDR2 FQNNGV. V lost 6 bases to trimming and J lost 1 base, with 12 bases between them. The CDR3 bases are TGTGCCAGCAGTTTCGGGGGGATAACTAATGAAAAACTGTTTTTT. This gives the protein CASSFGGITNEKLFF.

The chain recombines TRBV10-3 with TRBJ1-1; 8 nucleotides match TRBD1. Germline CDR1 and CDR2: ENHRY and SYGVKD. The J segment lost 4 bases and the V segment lost 10 bases, leaving 14 bases of the junction unmatched. This CDR3 spans 15 amino acids. The CDR3 DNA reads as TGTGCCAGCAAACCACAGGGGGAAGGGGGCACTGAAGCTTTCTTT. This translates into CASKPQGEGGTEAFF.

J is TRBJ1-2 and V is TRBV14, with 7 bases lining up with TRBD1. Germline V gene lookup returns CDR1 SGHDN and CDR2 FVKESK. The J segment lost 6 bases and the V segment lost 0 bases, leaving 10 bases of the junction unmatched. The CDR3 has 16 amino acids. CDR3 bases: TGTGCCAGCAGCCAAGACCCGGGCAGGGGGAGTAATGGCTACACCTTC. Translation gives CASSQDPGRGSNGYTF.

The chain has TRBV6-4 and TRBJ1-3; maybe TRBD1 (5 bases). The V and J ends lost 3 bases and 3 bases respectively, with 24 bases between them. CDR1 and CDR2 from the germline V gene are MRHNA and SNTAGT. This CDR3 is 19 amino acids long. This CDR3 reads CASSDFQGCVRDLGNTIYF. The CDR3 region has the DNA TGTGCCAGCAGTGATTTTCAGGGTTGTGTTAGAGACCTTGGAAACACCATATATTTT.

The sample holds one count of this clone. The V call is TRBV28, the J call TRBJ1-5; perhaps TRBD1 as D (5 bases). The length of the CDR3 is 14 residues. CDR1 is MDHEN, CDR2 SYDVKM, per germline. Trimming shortened V by 5 bases and J by 2 bases, and 10 bases separated the two germline ends. The CDR3 reads CASSPGGGNQPQHF. The CDR3, as DNA: TGTGCCAGCAGTCCGGGAGGGGGCAATCAGCCCCAGCATTTT.

V usage is TRBV7-6 and J usage is TRBJ1-6, with D uncertain. V was shortened by 0 bases and J by 6 bases, with 6 bases between the two germline ends. Germline V gene data show CDR1 as SGHVS and CDR2 as FNYEAQ. This CDR3 has 14 residues. The CDR3 region has the DNA TGTGCCAGCAGCTTAGCGCCAAGTAATTCACCCCTCCACTTT. It is translated as CASSLAPSNSPLHF.